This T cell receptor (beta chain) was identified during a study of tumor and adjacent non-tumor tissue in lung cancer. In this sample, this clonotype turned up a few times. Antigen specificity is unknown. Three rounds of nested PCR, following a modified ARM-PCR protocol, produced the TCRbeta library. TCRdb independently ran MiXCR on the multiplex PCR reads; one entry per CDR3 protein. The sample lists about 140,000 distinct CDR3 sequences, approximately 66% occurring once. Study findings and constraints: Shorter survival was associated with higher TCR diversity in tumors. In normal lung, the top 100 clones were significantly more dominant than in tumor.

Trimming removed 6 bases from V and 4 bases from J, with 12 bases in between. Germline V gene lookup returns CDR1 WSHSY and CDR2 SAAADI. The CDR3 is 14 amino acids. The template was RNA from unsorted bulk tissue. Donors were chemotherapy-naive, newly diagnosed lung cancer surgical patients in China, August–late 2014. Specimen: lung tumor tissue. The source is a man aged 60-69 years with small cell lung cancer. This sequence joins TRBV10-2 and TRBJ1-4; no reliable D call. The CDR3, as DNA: TGCGCCAGCAGGGATGGTAGCGGTAATGAAAAACTGTTTTTT. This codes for CASRDGSGNEKLFF.